This T cell receptor (beta chain) stems from a study of CD8+ T cells in alopecia areata. Treatment given: oral pan-JAK inhibitor, 5-10 mg twice daily. It was from alopecia areata patients that lesional scalp punch biopsies and peripheral blood were collected. cDNA reverse transcribed from extracted RNA served as the sequencing template. Only in-frame clones appear in the TCRdb table, and some are missing; sequencing was by immunoSEQ multiplex PCR. The sample includes over 150,000 clones, 53% of them seen just once. The CDR3 is 15 residues long. From germline, CDR1 is LNHDA and CDR2 SQIVND (reference sequence). J gave up 0 bases and V 11 bases, and 9 bases lay outside the gene matches.

This clonotype was sampled from a human donor with alopecia areata. J is TRBJ1-5 and V is TRBV19; 8 bases are a match to TRBD1. The sample here was CD8+ T cells sorted from blood, taken at week 24, from a patient treated with tofacitinib. In nucleotides, the CDR3 is TGTGCCGCTGAGACAGGGGTTAATAGCAATCAGCCCCAGCATTTT. It specifies CAAETGVNSNQPQHF.